This note documents a single TCR beta chain sequence. Its antigen is undetermined. The CDR3 runs to 12 residues. Per the germline V gene, CDR1 is SGHAT and CDR2 is FQNNGV. V shed 5 bases and J shed 10 bases, with 14 bases lying between them. The PCR had 60 Vbeta and 13 Jbeta primers. Sequencing was performed with immunoSEQ multiplex PCR; in TCRdb, only in-frame clones are kept and a portion is missing. The data hold over 85,000 clones, with more than 60% observed a single time. The sample originates from a study of cytomegalovirus exposure and HLA in healthy donors. Broader study findings: A later analysis found that most CMV-associated TCR beta chains appeared HLA-restricted.

The receptor was isolated from a man aged 25-45 years in good health and CMV-seropositive. The sequenced sample consisted of PBMCs. This chain uses TRBV11-2 with TRBJ1-2; perhaps TRBD1 as D (5 bases). CDR3 amino acids: CASSPGDLYYTF. CDR3 nucleotides: TGTGCCAGCAGCCCGGGGGATCTGTACTACACCTTC.